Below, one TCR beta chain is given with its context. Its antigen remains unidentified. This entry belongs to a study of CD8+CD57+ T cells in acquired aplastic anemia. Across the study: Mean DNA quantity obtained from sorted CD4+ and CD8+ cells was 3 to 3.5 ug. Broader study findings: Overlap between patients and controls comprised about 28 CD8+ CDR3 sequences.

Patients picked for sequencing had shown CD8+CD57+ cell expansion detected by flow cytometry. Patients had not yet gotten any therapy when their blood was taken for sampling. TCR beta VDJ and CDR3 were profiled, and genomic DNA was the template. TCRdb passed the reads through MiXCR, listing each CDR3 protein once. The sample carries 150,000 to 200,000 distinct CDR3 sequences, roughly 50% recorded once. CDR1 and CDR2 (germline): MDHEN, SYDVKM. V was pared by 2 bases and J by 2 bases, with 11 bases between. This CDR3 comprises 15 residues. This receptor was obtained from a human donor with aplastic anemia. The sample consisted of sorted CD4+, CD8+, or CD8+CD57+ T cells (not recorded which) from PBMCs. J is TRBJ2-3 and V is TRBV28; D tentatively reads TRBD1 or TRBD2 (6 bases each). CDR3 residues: CASSLAGHNTDTQYF. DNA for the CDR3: TGTGCCAGCAGTTTAGCGGGACATAACACAGATACGCAGTATTTT.